Listed below are T cell receptor beta chains from one sample, sequenced in a study of blood T cell repertoires in COVID-19. Data came from immunoSEQ multiplex PCR; TCRdb stores just in-frame clones and leaves some out. The profile shows over 200,000 clones, approximately 91% of them singletons. What was sequenced was peripheral blood. The source is a woman aged 60-70 years with acute or convalescent COVID-19. Each CDR3 is given with its conserved first and last residue. A D gene is named only where the DNA matches it firmly. Expanded clones are given a class, and other clones once, few, many or no size at all.

size	D	V	J	CDR3	DNA
-	TRBD1	TRBV10-3	TRBJ2-2	CALSPGTGGPGELFF	TGTGCCCTTTCCCCGGGGACAGGGGGCCCCGGGGAGCTGTTTTTT
-	TRBD2	TRBV7-6	TRBJ2-1	CASSLAPSGRTYNEQFF	TGTGCCAGCAGCTTAGCTCCAAGCGGGAGGACCTACAATGAGCAGTTCTTC
-	TRBD2	TRBV7-2	TRBJ2-1	CASSFIAGGNNEQFF	TGTGCCAGCAGCTTTATAGCGGGGGGGAACAATGAGCAGTTCTTC
-	-	TRBV27	TRBJ1-5	CASSLRTTNQPQHF	TGTGCCAGCAGTTTAAGGACAACCAATCAGCCCCAGCATTTT
-	-	TRBV5-1	TRBJ2-3	CASSRSTDTQYF	TGCGCCAGCAGCCGGAGCACAGATACGCAGTATTTT
-	-	TRBV5-1	TRBJ1-6	CASSLGDKNSPLHF	TGCGCCAGCAGCTTAGGGGACAAAAATTCACCCCTCCACTTT
-	TRBD2	TRBV5-6	TRBJ2-7	CASSAGTRAPYEQYF	TGTGCCAGCAGCGCCGGGACTAGGGCCCCCTACGAGCAGTACTTC
-	-	TRBV30	TRBJ1-1	CAWSASSLTEAFF	TGTGCCTGGAGTGCCTCTTCCCTCACTGAAGCTTTCTTT
once	-	TRBV28	TRBJ1-2	CASSPLRQFNYGYTF	TGTGCCAGCAGTCCCCTCCGACAGTTTAACTATGGCTACACCTTC
-	TRBD1	TRBV3-1/TRBV3-2	TRBJ2-5	CASSQVRGGFQETQYF	TGTGCCAGCAGCCAAGTTAGAGGGGGCTTCCAAGAGACCCAGTACTTC
-	-	TRBV7-8	TRBJ1-2	CASSLDTPYGYTF	TGTGCCAGCAGCTTAGACACGCCCTATGGCTACACCTTC
-	-	TRBV11-3	TRBJ2-2	CASSSAGSEFTGELFF	TGTGCCAGCAGCTCCGCGGGTAGCGAATTCACCGGGGAGCTGTTTTTT
-	TRBD1	TRBV29-1	TRBJ1-3	CSVSAGGTGNTIYF	TGCAGCGTCTCCGCAGGGGGCACTGGAAACACCATATATTTT
-	TRBD1	TRBV19	TRBJ1-5	CASSIRDRGFDQPQHF	TGTGCCAGTAGTATCCGGGACAGGGGATTTGATCAGCCCCAGCATTTT
once	TRBD1	TRBV29-1	TRBJ2-7	CSARQGRVEQYF	TGCAGCGCGAGACAGGGTCGAGTCGAGCAGTACTTC
-	TRBD1	TRBV7-6	TRBJ1-1	CASSNRQGSLMNTEAFF	TGTGCCAGCAGCAACCGACAGGGCTCCCTAATGAACACTGAAGCTTTCTTT
-	TRBD1	TRBV6-5	TRBJ1-4	CASSYVTGDEKLFF	TGTGCCAGCAGTTATGTGACAGGGGACGAAAAACTGTTTTTT
-	-	TRBV2	TRBJ1-6	CASSTEGPLHF	TGTGCCAGCAGTACAGAGGGACCCCTCCACTTT
-	TRBD1	TRBV7-9	TRBJ1-4	CASSGDRTGLFF	TGTGCCAGCAGCGGGGACAGGACGGGACTGTTTTTT
-	-	TRBV15	TRBJ2-3	CATSRDRSPPTDTQYF	TGTGCCACCAGCAGAGATAGGAGCCCCCCCACAGATACGCAGTATTTT
-	TRBD1	TRBV3-1/TRBV3-2	TRBJ1-2	CASSQDPGTASYGYTF	TGTGCCAGCAGCCAAGATCCCGGGACAGCCTCCTATGGCTACACCTTC
once	-	TRBV19	TRBJ1-3	CASSPQRDSGNTIYF	TGTGCCAGTAGTCCCCAGAGGGACTCTGGAAACACCATATATTTT
-	-	TRBV10-3	TRBJ2-5	CAISEGGLPQETQYF	TGTGCCATCAGTGAGGGAGGGCTGCCCCAAGAGACCCAGTACTTC
-	TRBD1	TRBV30	TRBJ1-2	CAWSTYRGDYTF	TGTGCCTGGAGTACCTACAGGGGAGACTACACCTTC
-	-	TRBV27	TRBJ1-1	CASSPPWWEGRTSTEAFF	TGTGCCAGCAGCCCCCCGTGGTGGGAGGGGCGGACGAGCACTGAAGCTTTCTTT
once	-	TRBV24-1	TRBJ1-2	CATSNSGRGYTF	TGTGCCACCAGTAACTCGGGGAGGGGCTACACCTTC
-	-	TRBV9	TRBJ2-2	CASSVVGQGGIGELFF	TGTGCCAGCAGCGTAGTGGGGCAGGGTGGTATCGGGGAGCTGTTTTTT
-	-	TRBV4-2	TRBJ1-1	CASSQSLLLF	TGTGCCAGCAGCCAATCTCTCCTCCTATTT